The 14 T cell receptor beta chains given below trace back to one sample, sequenced in a study of circulating CD8 cells and anti-PD-1 response in melanoma. Four subsets defined by PD-1 and/or TIGIT were sorted from live CD3+CD8+TCRalphabeta+ cells. TCR libraries were prepared from approximately 15 ng of total RNA with the QIAseq Immune Repertoire TCR panel. MiXCR, run by TCRdb on the reads, gives a single entry per CDR3 protein. Of about 400 distinct CDR3 sequences listed, more than 5.5% are singletons. The sequencing here drew on CD8+ T cells from PBMCs, taken at baseline or after one month of anti-PD-1 therapy (not recorded which). The receptors were gathered from a human donor with melanoma.

The V gene is TRBV4-1, the J gene TRBJ1-3, with D unresolved. Germline loops: CDR1 MGHRA, CDR2 YSYEKL. Trimming took 3 bases from V and 10 from J, leaving 10 bases between them. This CDR3 spans 12 amino acids. CDR3 coding DNA: TGCGCCAGCAGCCAGGACGGCTCGACCATATATTTT. It yields the protein CASSQDGSTIYF.

By share of the sample, this clonotype is large. This chain joins TRBV7-2 and TRBJ1-2; D gene unclear. V lost 1 base and J 6 bases, leaving 12 bases between the germline ends. Looked up from germline, CDR1 is SGHTA and CDR2 is FQGNSA. This CDR3 spans 14 amino acids. The CDR3 is CASSLVRGGDGYTF. The CDR3 coding sequence is TGTGCCAGCAGCTTAGTCCGGGGAGGCGATGGCTACACCTTC. The variable domain in full, with the rest retrieved from reference TRBV7-2 and TRBJ1-2, is GAGVSQSPSNKVTEKGKDVELRCDPISGHTALYWYRQSLGQGLEFLIYFQGNSAPDKSGLPSDRFSAERTGGSVSTLTIQRTQQEDSAVYLCASSLVRGGDGYTFGSGTRLTVV.

This clonotype qualifies as large. The chain carries TRBV7-2 and TRBJ2-3; the D call may be TRBD1 or TRBD2 (6 bases each). This CDR3 is built from 14 residues. The V end lost 5 bases, the J end lost 6 bases, and 15 bases lay between the germline ends. Germline values: CDR1 SGHTA, CDR2 FQGNSA. The CDR3 protein is CASSPVGGADTQYF. In DNA form, the CDR3 reads TGTGCCAGCAGCCCCGTCGGGGGCGCGGATACGCAGTATTTT.

This clonotype ranks as large. This sequence joins TRBV4-1 and TRBJ2-5, with 8 positions matching TRBD1. CDR1 and CDR2 (germline): MGHRA, YSYEKL. The J segment lost 7 bases and the V segment lost 0 bases, leaving 7 bases of the junction unmatched. There are 15 residues in the CDR3. In nucleotides, the CDR3 is TGCGCCAGCAGCCAAGAGACAGGGGCCTTAGGGACCCAGTACTTC. It specifies CASSQETGALGTQYF.

Judged by abundance, this clonotype is large. The genes are TRBV5-4 and TRBJ2-1; a weak D match, TRBD2 (6 bases). The CDR3 contains 15 residues. V lost 0 bases and J 0 bases, leaving 7 bases between the germline ends. CDR1 is SGHNT, CDR2 YYREEE, per germline (reference sequence). CDR3 sequence reads: CASSLDGGSYNEQFF. The CDR3 DNA sequence: TGTGCCAGCAGCTTGGACGGGGGCTCCTACAATGAGCAGTTCTTC.

This clonotype has a handful of counts. The J gene is TRBJ2-3, the V gene TRBV9; unclear D gene. Germline V gene data show CDR1 as SGDLS and CDR2 as YYNGEE. V was shortened by 0 bases and J by 1 base, with 12 bases between the two germline ends. The CDR3 extends over 16 amino acids. CDR3 residues: CASSVETASGTDTQYF. CDR3 DNA: TGTGCCAGCAGCGTAGAAACAGCCTCTGGCACAGATACGCAGTATTTT. Using reference TRBV9 and TRBJ2-3 for the parts outside the CDR3, the full variable domain is DSGVTQTPKHLITATGQRVTLRCSPRSGDLSVYWYQQSLDQGLQFLIQYYNGEERAKGNILERFSAQQFPDLHSELNLSSLELGDSALYFCASSVETASGTDTQYFGPGTRLTVL.

Notes on this clonotype: This may arise from a read error, as a much more abundant clone is one base away. The rearrangement uses TRBV7-2 and TRBJ2-7, with 8 bases matching TRBD1. The CDR3 spans 14 residues. The germline V gene encodes CDR1 SGHTA and CDR2 FQGNSA. J gave up 6 bases and V 5 bases, and 9 bases lay outside the gene matches. The CDR3 nucleotides are TGTGCCAGCAGCCCTCGACAGGGGTGGTGCGAGCAGTACTTC. Protein: CASSPRQGWCEQYF.

By share, this clonotype ranks as hyperexpanded. The V call is TRBV7-3, the J call TRBJ2-1; 9 nucleotides line up with TRBD1. J was trimmed by 2 bases and V by 0 bases; bases with no gene match: 5. The V gene's germline CDR1 is SGHTA and CDR2 FQGTGA. This CDR3 comprises 17 residues. In DNA form, the CDR3 reads TGTGCCAGCAGCTTAACCTTAGGGACAGGGCCCTACAATGAGCAGTTCTTC. It codes for CASSLTLGTGPYNEQFF.

Sample share makes this clonotype medium-sized (0.01 to 0.1%). The CDR3 DNA reads as TGTGCCAGCAGCACCGACAGGATCGGGTTGACAGATACGCAGTATTTT. Its translation is CASSTDRIGLTDTQYF. J is TRBJ2-3 and V is TRBV6-5; weak D call: TRBD1 (6 bases). The CDR3 loop spans 16 amino acids. Between the trimmed V and J ends, which lost 6 bases and 3 bases, there was a span of 19 bases. Germline V gene sequence: CDR1 MNHEY, CDR2 SVGAGI.

By share, this clonotype ranks as large (0.1 to 1%). The chain couples TRBV1 to TRBJ1-2; the table assigns TRBD1, which was not confirmed against the DNA. TRBV1 is labeled a pseudogene. The CDR3 length is 14 residues. The CDR3 DNA is TGCACCAGCACCCTAGGACAGCCTATTGATGGCTACACCTTC. Protein sequence: CTSTLGQPIDGYTF.

This clonotype is labeled as medium-sized. The chain combines TRBV18 with TRBJ2-7, with a tentative D call TRBD1 (6 bases). Per germline, CDR1 KGHSH and CDR2 LQKENI. The CDR3 is 16 amino acids. V lost 1 base and J 2 bases, leaving 15 bases between the germline ends. The CDR3 is CASSPQLQGITYEQYF. The CDR3 DNA sequence: TGTGCCAGCTCACCACAACTACAGGGTATCACCTACGAGCAGTACTTC.

This clonotype is deemed large (0.1 to 1%). This sequence joins TRBV28 and TRBJ1-2; D is perhaps TRBD1 (5 bases). Per germline, CDR1 MDHEN and CDR2 SYDVKM. The CDR3 contains 16 residues. V was pared by 2 bases and J by 5 bases, with 18 bases between. Here the CDR3 DNA reads TGTGCCAGCAGTTTACCACTCCCCGACAGAGTATATGGCTACACCTTC. Its translation: CASSLPLPDRVYGYTF.

The chain carries TRBV19 and TRBJ2-7; D is unclear. The CDR3 loop spans 14 amino acids. V lost 0 bases to trimming and J lost 2 bases, with 8 bases between them. Germline CDR1 reads LNHDA; CDR2 reads SQIVND (reference sequence). CDR3 residues: CASSIEGYPYEQYF. In DNA form, the CDR3 reads TGTGCCAGTAGTATAGAGGGGTATCCCTACGAGCAGTACTTC.

This clonotype ranks as medium-sized (0.01 to 0.1%). The chain employs TRBV4-1 and TRBJ2-5; no definite D call. V dropped 4 bases and J dropped 4 bases, with 19 bases sitting between them. Germline CDR1 and CDR2: MGHRA and YSYEKL. This CDR3 comprises 16 residues. CDR3 DNA: TGCGCCAGCAGCCCCCAGGCCCAGAGGCTTGGAGAGACCCAGTACTTC. Translation: CASSPQAQRLGETQYF.